Presented here are 7 T cell receptor beta chains from one specimen sequenced in a study of blood T cell repertoires in COVID-19. Clones were read by immunoSEQ multiplex PCR, and TCRdb kept only the in-frame ones, dropping some. There are some 150,000 clones in the sample; 80% to 85% occur only once, and less than 5% lies in the top ten. Sequenced material: peripheral blood. Receptors originate from a woman aged 80 or over with acute or convalescent COVID-19.

V usage is TRBV19 and J usage is TRBJ2-7; 7 bases fit TRBD2. CDR1 is LNHDA and CDR2 is SQIVND in the germline V gene (reference sequence). CDR3 length: 14 residues. J was trimmed by 1 base and V by 3 bases; bases with no gene match: 3. The CDR3 loop is CASSIGRESYEQYF. Here the CDR3 DNA reads TGTGCCAGTAGTATTGGGCGGGAGTCCTACGAGCAGTACTTC.

CDR3 bases: TGCGCCAGCAGCCACTTACTAGCGGGGGGGGATACAGATACGCAGTATTTT. It encodes CASSHLLAGGDTDTQYF. The J gene is TRBJ2-3, the V gene TRBV4-1, with 13 bases fitting TRBD2. Germline V gene sequence: CDR1 MGHRA, CDR2 YSYEKL. This CDR3 has 17 residues. The V gene end was trimmed by 3 bases and the J gene end by 3 bases; junction bases not matched to a gene: 6.

The V call is TRBV21-1, the J call TRBJ2-1; the table's D call of TRBD2 was not tested on the DNA. TRBV21-1 is shown as a pseudogene. The CDR3 extends over 18 amino acids. As DNA, the CDR3 is TGTGCCAACACTTCGACGGGGACTAGCGGGAGGGAGAACAATGAGCAGTTCTTC. It is translated as CANTSTGTSGRENNEQFF.

This clone has more than one count but fewer than ten. The V and J genes are TRBV5-1 and TRBJ2-7; TRBD2 matches 8 bases. The CDR3 covers 16 residues. J lost 2 bases, V lost 7 bases, and 14 bases had no gene match. Germline V lookup: CDR1 SGHRS, CDR2 YFSETQ. In DNA, the CDR3 is TGCGCCAGCGGGCCGACTGTGTTAGCGGGAACCTACGAGCAGTACTTC. Its protein is CASGPTVLAGTYEQYF.

This clone is a singleton in its sample. This chain joins TRBV10-3 and TRBJ1-2, with 9 bases fitting TRBD1. Germline lookup yields CDR1 ENHRY and CDR2 SYGVKD. V shed 10 bases, J shed 2 bases, and the junction held 2 bases outside the gene matches. This CDR3 is built from 12 residues. The CDR3 DNA follows: TGTGCCACCGGACAGGGGAACTATGGCTACACCTTC. This translates into CATGQGNYGYTF.

V gene TRBV28 combines with J gene TRBJ1-5; 12 nucleotides line up with TRBD1. Germline lookup yields CDR1 MDHEN and CDR2 SYDVKM. The V and J ends lost 1 base and 4 bases, in that order; junction bases with no gene match: 5. The CDR3 covers 17 residues. In nucleotides, the CDR3 is TGTGCCAGCAGTTTATCGGGACAGGGGGCATGGAATCAGCCCCAGCATTTT. Translated: CASSLSGQGAWNQPQHF.

This chain joins TRBV28 and TRBJ1-4; 8 positions agree with TRBD1. Germline CDR1 is MDHEN and CDR2 is SYDVKM. This CDR3 has 13 residues. V lost 6 bases to trimming and J lost 7 bases; unmatched junction nucleotides: 4. The CDR3 reads CASSPDRVEKLFF. CDR3 nucleotide sequence: TGTGCCAGCAGCCCGGACAGGGTTGAAAAACTGTTTTTT.